This T cell receptor beta chain was documented in a study of cytomegalovirus exposure and HLA in healthy donors. This clone occurred once. The antigen remains unidentified. Study findings and constraints: Most CMV-associated TCR beta chains appeared HLA-restricted in a later analysis. Later analysis suggested links between common viral pathogens and several top significant clusters.

PCR primers comprised 60 Vbeta and 13 Jbeta primers. TCRdb's copy holds only in-frame clones and misses some; the assay was immunoSEQ multiplex PCR. The sample has approximately 150,000 clones, around 59% seen once. The sequence was obtained from a male donor in good health and CMV-seronegative. Sequenced: PBMCs.

CDR3 in amino acids: CASSLQGTGELFF. The CDR3 nucleotides read TGTGCCAGCAGCCTACAGGGCACCGGGGAGCTGTTTTTT. J is TRBJ2-2 and V is TRBV7-2; a weak D match, TRBD1 (6 bases). The germline V and J ends were trimmed by 5 bases and 4 bases, with 8 bases remaining between them. Germline V CDR1 and CDR2: SGHTA, FQGNSA. CDR3 length: 13 amino acids.